A single sample gave rise to the 11 T cell receptor beta chains below, sequenced in a study of OX40 agonist ivuxolimab in advanced cancers. Profiling relied on immunoSEQ multiplex PCR, and the TCRdb table lists in-frame clones only, not all of them. The sample has 65,000 to 80,000 clones; 89% are singletons. Sequencing was performed on CD4+ or CD8+ T cells sorted from blood, taken in a trial of the OX40 agonist ivuxolimab. The receptors were gathered from an adult with an advanced solid tumor such as melanoma, head and neck, liver or kidney cancer.

This clone occurred a few times. This chain joins TRBV7-9 and TRBJ1-5, with a tentative D call TRBD1 (6 bases). Trimming took 5 bases from V and 0 from J, leaving 14 bases between them. Germline V gives CDR1 SEHNR, CDR2 FQNEAQ (reference sequence). This CDR3 is 16 amino acids long. CDR3 DNA: TGTGCCAGCAGCCATGCGGACAGCTATAGCAATCAGCCCCAGCATTTT. Its translation: CASSHADSYSNQPQHF.

This chain connects TRBV4-1 to TRBJ2-5, with D possibly matching TRBD2 (6 bases). The DNA end is a closer match to TRBJ2-7, so the J assignment may be wrong. This CDR3 contains 14 residues. Germline loops: CDR1 MGHRA, CDR2 YSYEKL. This CDR3 is CASDPGVQLYEQYF. The CDR3 region has the DNA TGCGCCAGCGACCCGGGGGTCCAATTATACGAGCAGTACTTC.

V usage is TRBV5-8 and J usage is TRBJ2-1; D uncertain. Trimming took off 4 bases at V and 0 bases at J, with 11 bases between the two ends. Germline values: CDR1 SGHTS, CDR2 YDEGEE. The CDR3 extends over 15 amino acids. CDR3 nucleotide sequence: TGTGCCAGCAGCGTAGACAAGAGCTCCTACAATGAGCAGTTCTTC. As protein: CASSVDKSSYNEQFF.

This clone was seen a handful of times. The gene calls are TRBV15 and TRBJ2-7; perhaps D is TRBD1 or TRBD2 (5 bases each). V was trimmed by 5 bases and J by 2 bases, leaving 19 bases between them. CDR1 and CDR2 (germline): LNHNV, YYDKDF (reference sequence). The CDR3 is 16 residues long. For the CDR3, the DNA is TGTGCCACCAGCGGCGACCGGGACCTCGGGGCCTACGAGCAGTACTTC. Amino acids: CATSGDRDLGAYEQYF.

The chain is built from TRBV11-2 and TRBJ2-7, with 10 bases lining up with TRBD2. This CDR3 is 15 amino acids long. V shed 5 bases, J shed 3 bases, and the junction held 7 bases outside the gene matches. Germline V CDR1 and CDR2: SGHAT, FQNNGV. CDR3 in DNA: TGTGCCAGCAGCCCCCGACTAGCGGGTGGCTACGAGCAGTACTTC. This codes for CASSPRLAGGYEQYF.

This rearrangement joins TRBV29-1 to TRBJ1-2; 9 bases are a match to TRBD1. With V trimmed by 6 bases and J by 4 bases, 18 bases remained unmatched. Germline V lookup: CDR1 SQVTM, CDR2 ANQGSEA. This CDR3 has 17 residues. The CDR3 spells CSVLSGTGFLSSYGYTF. The DNA for the CDR3 is TGCAGCGTCCTGTCGGGGACAGGGTTTCTGAGTTCCTATGGCTACACCTTC. Combining the CDR3 with reference TRBV29-1 and TRBJ1-2 gives the whole variable domain SAVISQKPSRDICQRGTSLTIQCQVDSQVTMMFWYRQQPGQSLTLIATANQGSEATYESGFVIDKFPISRPNLTFSTLTVSNMSPEDSSIYLCSVLSGTGFLSSYGYTFGSGTRLTVV.

This chain uses TRBV27 with TRBJ1-1; D is ambiguous. CDR3 length equals 13 residues. Germline V gives CDR1 MNHEY, CDR2 SMNVEV (reference sequence). The V and J ends lost 2 bases and 4 bases respectively, with 8 bases between them. This CDR3 reads CASSLPGGTEAFF. DNA of the CDR3: TGTGCCAGCAGTTTACCGGGAGGCACTGAAGCTTTCTTT.

The chain has TRBV5-4 and TRBJ2-1; D is unresolved. V lost 4 bases, J lost 4 bases, and 18 bases lay in between. CDR3 length: 16 amino acids. From germline, CDR1 is SGHNT and CDR2 YYREEE (reference sequence). This CDR3 is CASSLRTSGTYNEQFF. The CDR3 DNA is TGTGCCAGCAGCCTAAGAACCTCGGGCACATACAATGAGCAGTTCTTC.

The rearrangement links TRBV7-2 to TRBJ2-3; 9 nucleotides agree with TRBD2. Unmatched junction bases numbered 5, after V lost 3 bases and J lost 1 base. This CDR3 is built from 16 residues. Germline CDR1 and CDR2: SGHTA and FQGNSA. The CDR3 coding sequence is TGTGCCAGCAGCTTGGTAGCGGGAGTAGGCACAGATACGCAGTATTTT. Its translation is CASSLVAGVGTDTQYF.

This clone was seen only once. The chain links TRBV5-6 to TRBJ1-2, with unresolved D. The CDR3 length is 14 residues. V was clipped by 3 bases and J by 4 bases, with 13 bases between them. Germline values: CDR1 SGHDT, CDR2 YYEEEE. This chain's CDR3 is CASSSLRESYGYTF. CDR3 nucleotides: TGTGCCAGCAGCTCCCTTAGGGAAAGCTATGGCTACACCTTC.

The chain uses TRBV7-8 and TRBJ1-5, with a possible D match to TRBD1 (6 bases). Trimming removed 2 bases at V and 7 bases at J, with 18 bases between. CDR3 length equals 16 residues. Per the germline V gene, CDR1 is SGHVS and CDR2 is FQNEAQ. CDR3 sequence reads: CASSLRGGQSGQPQHF. The DNA of the CDR3 is TGTGCCAGCAGCTTAAGAGGCGGACAGTCAGGCCAGCCCCAGCATTTT.